One sample yielded the 20 T cell receptor beta chains listed below, sequenced in a study of T cells in Graves' hyperthyroidism and ophthalmopathy. Template material for amplifying TCR beta CDR3 regions consisted of RNA transcripts. HTBI primers were employed in a first-round RT-PCR of the TCR CDR3. TCRdb reanalysed the multiplex PCR reads using MiXCR and keeps one entry per CDR3 protein. The sample lists fewer than 350,000 distinct CDR3 sequences, under 25% seen once, with around 48% in the top ten. The source material was blood. Receptors were obtained from a woman in her fifties or sixties with Graves' hyperthyroidism.

This clonotype occurred a few times. V is TRBV5-6 and J is TRBJ2-2, with 9 bases aligning to TRBD2. The V gene end was trimmed by 2 bases and the J gene end by 5 bases; junction bases not matched to a gene: 4. From germline, CDR1 is SGHDT and CDR2 YYEEEE. CDR3 length: 15 residues. CDR3 sequence (DNA): TGTGCCAGCAGCTTTCGACTAGCGGTAACCGGGGAGCTGTTTTTT. Translation gives CASSFRLAVTGELFF.

This clonotype was picked up a small number of times. The chain joins TRBV9 to TRBJ1-2; 10 bases align to TRBD1. The germline V gene has CDR1 SGDLS and CDR2 YYNGEE. The CDR3 covers 15 residues. J was trimmed by 6 bases and V by 0 bases; bases with no gene match: 5. The CDR3 is CASSVDGTGVDGYTF. In nucleotides, the CDR3 is TGTGCCAGCAGCGTAGATGGGACAGGGGTTGATGGCTACACCTTC.

This clonotype was observed many times. The V gene is TRBV10-3, the J gene TRBJ2-5; D may be TRBD2 (6 bases). CDR3 size: 14 residues. In germline, CDR1 is ENHRY, CDR2 SYGVKD. With 3 bases removed from V and 5 bases from J, the gap between germline ends came to 13 bases. CDR3 loop: CAISEDPRGETQYF. DNA for the CDR3: TGTGCCATCAGTGAAGACCCCCGGGGGGAGACCCAGTACTTC.

In its sample, this clonotype was seen many times. J is TRBJ2-7 and V is TRBV2; D remains unclear. CDR3 length: 10 residues. V lost 8 bases and J lost 4, with 6 bases in between. CDR1 SNHLY and CDR2 FYNNEI come from the germline V gene. The CDR3 DNA is TGTGCCAGCGGATTATACGAGCAGTACTTC. Translating gives CASGLYEQYF. Combining the CDR3 with reference TRBV2 and TRBJ2-7 gives the whole variable domain EPEVTQTPSHQVTQMGQEVILRCVPISNHLYFYWYRQILGQKVEFLVSFYNNEISEKSEIFDDQFSVERPDGSNFTLKIRSTKLEDSAMYFCASGLYEQYFGPGTRLTVT.

This clonotype was counted between two and nine times. The J gene is TRBJ1-2, the V gene TRBV20-1; TRBD1 agrees at 11 bases. V was pared by 6 bases and J by 4 bases, with 10 bases of the junction left unmatched. The CDR3 is 15 residues long. Germline CDR1 and CDR2: DFQATT and SNEGSKA (reference sequence). CDR3 residues: CSAEHPGQGVYGYTF. CDR3 DNA sequence: TGCAGTGCCGAGCACCCGGGACAGGGGGTCTATGGCTACACCTTC.

The V gene is TRBV20-1, the J gene TRBJ2-3, with D uncertain. The CDR3 sequence is 12 residues long. Germline V CDR1 and CDR2: DFQATT, SNEGSKA (reference sequence). The V and J ends lost 3 bases and 7 bases respectively, with 11 bases between them. The CDR3 coding sequence is TGCAGTGCTAGGCAGACCAGGTATACGCAGTATTTT. This sequence encodes CSARQTRYTQYF.

This clonotype was detected ten times or more. V usage is TRBV19 and J usage is TRBJ1-5; D possibly corresponds to TRBD1 (6 bases). The CDR3 is made up of 15 amino acids. Per germline, CDR1 LNHDA and CDR2 SQIVND (reference sequence). The germline V and J ends were trimmed by 6 bases and 6 bases, with 18 bases remaining between them. CDR3 sequence: CASSLWGAAFQPQHF. For the CDR3, the DNA is TGTGCCAGTAGCCTGTGGGGGGCAGCGTTTCAGCCCCAGCATTTT.

This clonotype came up many times. Here the CDR3 DNA reads TGTGCCAGCAGCTTAGAACACTTCGCGAACACCGGGGAGCTGTTTTTT. It translates to CASSLEHFANTGELFF. V and J are TRBV11-2 and TRBJ2-2; unclear D gene. This CDR3 is built from 16 residues. V was pared by 0 bases and J by 0 bases, with 8 bases between. Per germline, CDR1 SGHAT and CDR2 FQNNGV.

This chain uses TRBV2 with TRBJ2-7; 9 bases agree with TRBD1. The J segment lost 3 bases and the V segment lost 5 bases, leaving 8 bases of the junction unmatched. Germline CDR1 SNHLY, CDR2 FYNNEI. CDR3 length equals 15 residues. The CDR3: CASSRTGVSRYEQYF. In DNA form, the CDR3 reads TGTGCCAGCAGTCGGACAGGGGTTTCTCGCTACGAGCAGTACTTC. The full variable domain, in which reference TRBV2 and TRBJ2-7 provide the parts outside the CDR3, is EPEVTQTPSHQVTQMGQEVILRCVPISNHLYFYWYRQILGQKVEFLVSFYNNEISEKSEIFDDQFSVERPDGSNFTLKIRSTKLEDSAMYFCASSRTGVSRYEQYFGPGTRLTVT.

This clonotype was detected only once. The chain employs TRBV6-2 or TRBV6-3 and TRBJ2-5, with 9 bases aligning to TRBD1. J was trimmed by 3 bases and V by 6 bases; bases with no gene match: 8. The CDR3 length is 15 residues. Germline CDR1 MNHEY, CDR2 SVGEGT. The DNA of the CDR3 is TGTGCCAGCAGCTCCGGGACAGGGCGGGAAGAGACCCAGTACTTC. Amino acid sequence: CASSSGTGREETQYF.

The chain recombines TRBV10-3 with TRBJ1-1; the D is unclear. Germline-derived CDR1 and CDR2 are ENHRY and SYGVKD. The CDR3 contains 13 residues. The V and J ends lost 3 bases and 11 bases respectively, with 16 bases between them. The CDR3 here is CAISDDTARTAFF. The CDR3 nucleotides are TGTGCCATCAGTGATGATACAGCCCGCACGGCTTTCTTT.

This clonotype was observed a few times. Mismatch with germline at one junction end may stem from a read error. V gene TRBV2 combines with J gene TRBJ2-2; 11 nucleotides match TRBD2. The CDR3 length is 17 residues. CDR1 and CDR2 (germline): SNHLY, FYNNEI. The CDR3 region is CASSLGTSGSNTRELFF. DNA for the CDR3: TGTGCCAGCAGCCTAGGGACTAGCGGTTCGAACACCAGGGAGCTGTTTTTT.

This clonotype was recorded at least ten times. V and J are TRBV14 and TRBJ2-2; 10 nucleotides align to TRBD2. The V gene end was trimmed by 4 bases and the J gene end by 2 bases; junction bases not matched to a gene: 4. Germline V gives CDR1 SGHDN, CDR2 FVKESK. The CDR3 sequence is 16 residues long. This CDR3 is CASSPTSGFNTGELFF. As DNA, the CDR3 is TGTGCCAGCAGCCCGACTAGCGGGTTCAACACCGGGGAGCTGTTTTTT.

The chain recombines TRBV7-2 with TRBJ1-2, with D perhaps TRBD1 (5 bases). Germline CDR1 SGHTA, CDR2 FQGNSA. This CDR3 is 16 amino acids long. Between the trimmed V and J ends, which lost 4 bases and 0 bases, there was a span of 15 bases. The CDR3: CASSYPGTRSNYGYTF. The CDR3 nucleotides are TGTGCCAGCAGCTACCCCGGGACTAGGTCTAACTATGGCTACACCTTC.

A few counts support this clonotype. The V call is TRBV27, the J call TRBJ1-6; the match to TRBD1 covers 9 bases. The ends lost 3 bases at V and 13 bases at J; junction bases unmatched: 10. Germline CDR1 MNHEY, CDR2 SMNVEV (reference sequence). CDR3 size: 15 residues. CDR3 protein: CASSFDRDRVMPLHF. The DNA of the CDR3 is TGTGCCAGCAGTTTTGACCGGGACAGGGTAATGCCCCTCCACTTT.

The chain employs TRBV29-1 and TRBJ1-3; 7 positions agree with TRBD1. The CDR3 is made up of 13 amino acids. Germline V gene sequence: CDR1 SQVTM, CDR2 ANQGSEA. The trim removed 7 bases at V and 1 base at J, leaving 4 bases unmatched. The CDR3 DNA reads as TGCAGCGCAGAGACAGGGTCTGGAAACACCATATATTTT. Translation gives CSAETGSGNTIYF.

The V and J genes are TRBV10-3 and TRBJ1-5; tentatively, D is TRBD1 (5 bases). The CDR3 contains 13 residues. The V gene lost 0 bases and the J gene lost 7 bases, with 7 bases spanning the gap. The germline gives CDR1 ENHRY, CDR2 SYGVKD. This chain's CDR3 is CAISESGAQPQHF. The CDR3 DNA is TGTGCCATCAGTGAGTCCGGGGCCCAGCCCCAGCATTTT.

The rearrangement links TRBV7-2 to TRBJ2-3, with D perhaps matching TRBD1 (5 bases). The CDR3 sequence is 19 residues long. The ends were cut back, 2 bases at V and 2 bases at J, with 23 bases in the middle. Per the germline V gene, CDR1 is SGHTA and CDR2 is FQGNSA. The chain's CDR3 is CASSLFPVPGQGPTDTQYF. CDR3 nucleotide sequence: TGTGCCAGCAGCTTATTCCCCGTCCCGGGTCAGGGTCCCACAGATACGCAGTATTTT.

This clonotype was counted ten times or more. The chain combines TRBV28 with TRBJ2-2, with TRBD1 matching 7 bases. The germline gives CDR1 MDHEN, CDR2 SYDVKM. Germline trimming cut 3 bases from V and 5 bases from J; bases unmatched to any gene: 3. The CDR3 totals 14 residues. CDR3 protein: CASSLPGGTGELFF. The CDR3 region has the DNA TGTGCCAGCAGTTTGCCAGGGGGTACCGGGGAGCTGTTTTTT.

Note on this clonotype: Possible read error: a much larger clone is one base away. V is TRBV11-2 and J is TRBJ2-6; no definite D call. Germline CDR1 SGHAT, CDR2 FQNNGV. The CDR3 is made up of 15 amino acids. V gave up 5 bases and J gave up 2 bases, with 10 bases separating them. CDR3 residues: CASSPAVPGANVLTF. The CDR3 DNA reads TGTGCCAGCAGCCCCGCCGTCCCTGGGGCCAACGTCCTGACTTTC.